This T cell receptor (beta chain) originates from a study of shared clonotypes between healthy human individuals. General study points: The study generally estimated greater richness for naive than memory subsets. Compared with clonotypes that all four donors shared, non-shared clonotypes had lower generation probabilities.

Recent acute infections and vaccinations were absent in the healthy HIV-negative adult donors. As for this clone: Its antigen remains unknown.

Germline V lookup: CDR1 KGHSH, CDR2 LQKENI. The V and J ends lost 6 bases and 0 bases respectively, with 12 bases between them. The CDR3 consists of 15 residues. Generated by immunoSEQ multiplex PCR, the TCRdb table keeps only in-frame clones and is missing some. The sample carries roughly 2,300,000 clones, 85% to 95% recorded once. Sequencing input: naive CD4+ T cells from PBMCs. This sample's subset: CD45RA+ positively selected. This rearrangement joins TRBV18 to TRBJ1-3, with D uncertain. The TCR comes from a young man in good health. Some clones in this sample may be carry-over from other donors' samples. Here the CDR3 DNA reads TGTGCCAGCTCTCCGACGGAGAGCTCTGGAAACACCATATATTTT. Amino acid sequence: CASSPTESSGNTIYF.